A selection of T cell receptor beta chains follows, all from one sample in a study of T cells in Graves' hyperthyroidism and ophthalmopathy. TCRdb itself ran the multiplex PCR reads through MiXCR, one entry per CDR3 protein. The sample lists some 740,000 distinct CDR3 sequences; around 15% were seen once. The specimen was blood. The source of these receptors is a young woman with Graves' hyperthyroidism. The CDR3 runs from the conserved cysteine through the conserved F or W. D genes are given only for firm matches. Clone size is shown for a subset of rows, as once, few, many or a class of expanded clone.

CDR3: CASSLGDSNTQYF
DNA: TGCGCCAGCAGCTTAGGGGACAGCAATACGCAGTATTTT
J: TRBJ2-3
V: TRBV5-1
D: TRBD1
size: few

CDR3: CAWSGASTETQYF
DNA: TGTGCCTGGAGTGGGGCTAGCACGGAGACCCAGTACTTC
J: TRBJ2-5
V: TRBV30
D: -
size: many

CDR3: CASSQTGTQNEKLFF
DNA: TGTGCCAGCAGCCAAACCGGGACCCAGAATGAAAAACTGTTTTTT
J: TRBJ1-4
V: TRBV14
D: -
size: few

CDR3: CASSPQIDTQYF
DNA: TGTGCCAGCTCACCTCAGATTGATACGCAGTATTTT
J: TRBJ2-3
V: TRBV18
D: -
size: many

CDR3: CASRIRSTGGTEAFF
DNA: TGTGCCAGTAGGATACGATCTACAGGGGGCACTGAAGCTTTCTTT
J: TRBJ1-1
V: TRBV19
D: TRBD1
size: -

CDR3: CASSLRQGHTDTQYF
DNA: TGTGCCAGCAGCTTGAGACAGGGCCACACAGATACGCAGTATTTT
J: TRBJ2-3
V: TRBV7-9
D: TRBD1
size: many

CDR3: CASSTLVGAFYNEQFF
DNA: TGTGCCAGCAGCACCCTAGTCGGGGCGTTCTACAATGAGCAGTTCTTC
J: TRBJ2-1
V: TRBV28
D: -
size: many

CDR3: CSVGGGPRGAYNEQFF
DNA: TGCAGCGTGGGAGGCGGACCCCGAGGCGCCTACAATGAGCAGTTCTTC
J: TRBJ2-1
V: TRBV29-1
D: -
size: -

CDR3: CSVATSGRADTQYF
DNA: TGCAGCGTCGCTACTAGCGGGAGGGCAGATACGCAGTATTTT
J: TRBJ2-3
V: TRBV29-1
D: TRBD2
size: few

CDR3: CASSGGLRDKKGYTF
DNA: TGTGCCAGCAGCGGGGGACTGAGAGACAAAAAGGGCTACACCTTC
J: TRBJ1-2
V: TRBV7-9
D: -
size: -

CDR3: CAWSGQVTAFF
DNA: TGTGCCTGGAGTGGACAGGTGACAGCTTTCTTT
J: TRBJ1-1
V: TRBV30
D: -
size: many

CDR3: CASSLDASGYTF
DNA: TGTGCCAGCAGCTTAGACGCGTCCGGCTACACCTTC
J: TRBJ1-2
V: TRBV7-9
D: -
size: -

CDR3: CASSRGTGGGGELFF
DNA: TGTGCCAGCAGCCGCGGGACAGGGGGTGGCGGGGAGCTGTTTTTT
J: TRBJ2-2
V: TRBV7-9
D: TRBD1
size: -

CDR3: CASSPQDGYQPQHF
DNA: TGTGCCAGCAGTCCCCAGGATGGGTATCAGCCCCAGCATTTT
J: TRBJ1-5
V: TRBV28
D: -
size: -

CDR3: CSARDMSAEYQETQYF
DNA: TGCAGTGCTAGAGATATGAGCGCCGAGTACCAAGAGACCCAGTACTTC
J: TRBJ2-5
V: TRBV20-1
D: -
size: many

CDR3: CASSLNRVNPDTQYF
DNA: TGTGCCAGCAGCTTGAATCGAGTAAACCCAGATACGCAGTATTTT
J: TRBJ2-3
V: TRBV5-5
D: -
size: few

CDR3: CASMGQQSSGELFF
DNA: TGTGCCAGCATGGGACAGCAGAGTTCCGGGGAGCTGTTTTTT
J: TRBJ2-2
V: TRBV6-1
D: TRBD1
size: few

CDR3: CASSHERWETQYF
DNA: TGTGCCAGCAGCCATGAGCGTTGGGAGACCCAGTACTTC
J: TRBJ2-5
V: TRBV3-1
D: -
size: many

CDR3: CAWSVGAGSGEQYF
DNA: TGTGCCTGGAGTGTAGGGGCGGGGTCTGGCGAGCAGTACTTC
J: TRBJ2-7
V: TRBV30
D: -
size: few

CDR3: CASSSGPMGRGSSYEQYF
DNA: TGTGCCAGCAGCTCTGGGCCGATGGGCCGGGGGAGCTCCTACGAGCAGTACTTC
J: TRBJ2-7
V: TRBV7-8
D: -
size: many

CDR3: CSAPAGGPYNEQFF
DNA: TGCAGTGCTCCCGCGGGAGGGCCCTACAATGAGCAGTTCTTC
J: TRBJ2-1
V: TRBV20-1
D: TRBD2
size: few

CDR3: CSARDTPFQPQHF
DNA: TGCAGTGCTAGAGATACCCCATTTCAGCCCCAGCATTTT
J: TRBJ1-5
V: TRBV20-1
D: -
size: many

CDR3: CASSQASGRVYEQYF
DNA: TGTGCCAGCAGCCAAGCAAGCGGGAGGGTCTACGAGCAGTACTTC
J: TRBJ2-7
V: TRBV14
D: TRBD2
size: -

CDR3: CAWSQETQYF
DNA: TGTGCCTGGAGTCAAGAGACCCAGTACTTC
J: TRBJ2-5
V: TRBV30
D: -
size: many

CDR3: CASRSKREGLDTQYF
DNA: TGTGCCAGCAGATCCAAGCGGGAGGGGTTGGATACGCAGTATTTT
J: TRBJ2-3
V: TRBV6-2/TRBV6-3
D: TRBD2
size: many

CDR3: CSARTGSRYTEAFF
DNA: TGCAGTGCCCGGACAGGGAGTAGATACACTGAAGCTTTCTTT
J: TRBJ1-1
V: TRBV20-1
D: TRBD1
size: many

CDR3: CAGSIQDSPLEFF
DNA: TGTGCCGGTAGTATTCAAGACAGCCCCTTGGAGTTCTTC
J: TRBJ2-1
V: TRBV19
D: -
size: -

CDR3: CASSGGTGNLNTEAFF
DNA: TGTGCCAGCAGCGGAGGGACAGGAAATTTGAACACTGAAGCTTTCTTT
J: TRBJ1-1
V: TRBV13
D: TRBD1
size: many

CDR3: CASSFRGRFSGNTIYF
DNA: TGTGCCAGCAGCTTCCGGGGCCGCTTCTCTGGAAACACCATATATTTT
J: TRBJ1-3
V: TRBV28
D: -
size: -

CDR3: CASSGFQGQAYNEQFF
DNA: TGTGCCAGCAGTGGCTTTCAGGGGCAGGCCTACAATGAGCAGTTCTTC
J: TRBJ2-1
V: TRBV25-1
D: -
size: -

CDR3: CASSPLGQSDTQYF
DNA: TGTGCCAGCAGTCCCCTTGGACAGTCAGATACGCAGTATTTT
J: TRBJ2-3
V: TRBV12-3/TRBV12-4
D: -
size: few

CDR3: CASSLFAIAANEQFF
DNA: TGTGCCAGCAGCTTATTTGCAATAGCGGCGAATGAGCAGTTCTTC
J: TRBJ2-1
V: TRBV7-3
D: -
size: -

CDR3: CASSLDLTRDTQYF
DNA: TGTGCCAGCAGCTTAGATCTTACCAGAGATACGCAGTATTTT
J: TRBJ2-3
V: TRBV11-2
D: -
size: many

CDR3: CATAPGGSRTGELFF
DNA: TGTGCCACTGCCCCAGGAGGGAGTCGGACCGGGGAGCTGTTTTTT
J: TRBJ2-2
V: TRBV24-1
D: -
size: few

CDR3: CASSQDWADTQYF
DNA: TGTGCCAGCAGCCAAGACTGGGCAGATACGCAGTATTTT
J: TRBJ2-3
V: TRBV14
D: -
size: -

CDR3: CASSPRRDYHTGELFF
DNA: TGTGCCAGCAGTCCCCGCCGGGACTACCACACCGGGGAGCTGTTTTTT
J: TRBJ2-2
V: TRBV6-4
D: TRBD2
size: -

CDR3: CASSQDPNSYGYTF
DNA: TGCGCCAGCAGCCAAGACCCAAACTCATATGGCTACACCTTC
J: TRBJ1-2
V: TRBV4-1
D: -
size: many

CDR3: CASSPKGKTGGSSTDTQYF
DNA: TGTGCCAGCAGCCCGAAAGGCAAGACAGGGGGCAGTAGCACAGATACGCAGTATTTT
J: TRBJ2-3
V: TRBV3-1
D: TRBD1
size: few

CDR3: CASREGTSAGGETQYF
DNA: TGTGCCAGCAGAGAGGGGACTAGCGCCGGGGGGGAGACCCAGTACTTC
J: TRBJ2-5
V: TRBV6-1
D: TRBD2
size: many

CDR3: CASSEYLVSRRSNQPQHF
DNA: TGTGCCAGCAGTGAATACCTCGTCTCCCGGAGGTCGAATCAGCCCCAGCATTTT
J: TRBJ1-5
V: TRBV2
D: -
size: -

CDR3: CSATRTGRSYEQYF
DNA: TGCAGTGCTACGCGGACAGGGAGATCCTACGAGCAGTACTTC
J: TRBJ2-7
V: TRBV20-1
D: TRBD1
size: many

CDR3: CASSARQEGGYTF
DNA: TGTGCCAGCAGCGCCAGACAGGAGGGTGGCTACACCTTC
J: TRBJ1-2
V: TRBV11-2
D: -
size: many

CDR3: CASSFRDGYSSYNEQFF
DNA: TGTGCCAGCAGTTTTCGGGACGGGTATAGCTCCTACAATGAGCAGTTCTTC
J: TRBJ2-1
V: TRBV12-3/TRBV12-4
D: -
size: many

CDR3: CASSWTVYGYTF
DNA: TGTGCCAGCAGCTGGACGGTCTATGGCTACACCTTC
J: TRBJ1-2
V: TRBV28
D: -
size: many

CDR3: CASSRWSGRAYEQYF
DNA: TGTGCCAGCAGTCGTTGGAGCGGGAGGGCCTACGAGCAGTACTTC
J: TRBJ2-7
V: TRBV28
D: TRBD2
size: -

CDR3: CASSPRDRLVSPQHF
DNA: TGTGCCAGCAGCCCGAGGGACCGACTGGTATCACCCCAGCATTTT
J: TRBJ1-5
V: TRBV7-8
D: -
size: many

CDR3: CASSLMSGRGGEQFF
DNA: TGTGCCAGCAGCTTAATGAGCGGGAGAGGCGGTGAGCAGTTCTTC
J: TRBJ2-1
V: TRBV7-2
D: TRBD2
size: many

CDR3: CASSFHRDTLYEQYF
DNA: TGTGCCAGCAGCTTCCACCGGGACACACTCTACGAGCAGTACTTC
J: TRBJ2-7
V: TRBV11-2
D: -
size: few

CDR3: CASSQVRGTNTGELFF
DNA: TGTGCCAGCAGCCAAGTGCGGGGGACGAACACCGGGGAGCTGTTTTTT
J: TRBJ2-2
V: TRBV4-2
D: TRBD2
size: -

CDR3: CASSVRDNTEAFF
DNA: TGTGCCAGCAGTGTACGAGACAACACTGAAGCTTTCTTT
J: TRBJ1-1
V: TRBV2
D: -
size: few

CDR3: CASSQWTGETQYF
DNA: TGTGCCAGCAGCCAATGGACGGGGGAGACCCAGTACTTC
J: TRBJ2-5
V: TRBV12-3/TRBV12-4
D: -
size: -

CDR3: CAWSDTGQGAYEQYF
DNA: TGTGCCTGGAGTGACACGGGACAGGGCGCCTACGAGCAGTACTTC
J: TRBJ2-7
V: TRBV30
D: TRBD1
size: -

CDR3: CASSIGGKGETQYF
DNA: TGTGCCAGTAGTATAGGCGGGAAAGGAGAGACCCAGTACTTC
J: TRBJ2-5
V: TRBV19
D: -
size: -

CDR3: CASSFLEPSGGGELFF
DNA: TGTGCCAGCAGCTTTCTAGAGCCCAGTGGGGGCGGGGAGCTGTTTTTT
J: TRBJ2-2
V: TRBV11-2
D: -
size: many

CDR3: CASSLALGWADTQYF
DNA: TGTGCCAGCAGCTTAGCGCTGGGGTGGGCAGATACGCAGTATTTT
J: TRBJ2-3
V: TRBV7-2
D: -
size: many

CDR3: CAWSVSTTYEQYF
DNA: TGTGCCTGGAGTGTAAGTACAACCTACGAGCAGTACTTC
J: TRBJ2-7
V: TRBV30
D: -
size: many